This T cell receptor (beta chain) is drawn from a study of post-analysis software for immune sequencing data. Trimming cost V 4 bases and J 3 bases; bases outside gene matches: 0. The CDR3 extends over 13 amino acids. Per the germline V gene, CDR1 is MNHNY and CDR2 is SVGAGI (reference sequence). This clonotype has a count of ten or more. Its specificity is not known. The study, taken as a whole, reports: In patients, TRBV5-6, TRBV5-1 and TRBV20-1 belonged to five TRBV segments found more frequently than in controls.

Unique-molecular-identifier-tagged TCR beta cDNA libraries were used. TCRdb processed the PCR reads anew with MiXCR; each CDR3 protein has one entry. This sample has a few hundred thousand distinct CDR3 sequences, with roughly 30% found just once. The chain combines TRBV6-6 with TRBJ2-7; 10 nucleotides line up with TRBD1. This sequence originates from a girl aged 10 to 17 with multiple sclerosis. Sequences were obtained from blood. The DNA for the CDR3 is TGTGCCAGCAGTTGGACAGGGGGCTACGAGCAGTACTTC. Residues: CASSWTGGYEQYF.